This entry is about one TCR beta chain. Clones were sequenced by immunoSEQ multiplex PCR, and TCRdb holds only the in-frame ones, with some missing. The sample shows 80,000 to 90,000 clones, more than 75% of them seen only once. CDR1 and CDR2 from the germline V gene are SGDLS and YYNGEE. The V and J ends lost 1 base and 4 bases respectively, with 6 bases between them. This CDR3 comprises 13 residues. The data originate from a study of blood T cell repertoires in COVID-19. Overall study context: Both acute and convalescent COVID-19 samples were obtained from the United States, Italy and Spain. PBMCs, B-cell-depleted T cells, or T cells were the source of the cDNA or gDNA that made up the material.

The source of this sequence is a woman in her sixties or seventies with acute or convalescent COVID-19. The genes are TRBV9 and TRBJ2-1, with D unresolved. The sequenced material came from peripheral blood. Here the CDR3 reads CASSVSPYNEQFF. The CDR3 region has the DNA TGTGCCAGCAGCGTATCCCCTTACAATGAGCAGTTCTTC.